A single sample is the source of the 16 T cell receptor beta chains below, sequenced in a study of molecular identifiers for immune sequencing clone quantification. One entry per CDR3 protein, called by TCRdb with MiXCR from the PCR reads. This table holds about 640,000 distinct CDR3 sequences, just under 20% found once. The sample was naive CD8+ T cells from blood, with Jurkat cell RNA spiked in. Sample subset: FACS-sorted CD8+CD4-CCR7+CD45RA+ naive T cells. The origin of the receptors is a human donor in good health. Some libraries in this study had Jurkat cell RNA spiked in.

This clonotype was counted many times. V usage is TRBV4-3 and J usage is TRBJ1-5, with D possibly being TRBD1 (6 bases). V lost 5 bases, J lost 1 base, and 12 bases lay in between. CDR3 size: 15 residues. Germline CDR1 reads LGHNA; CDR2 reads YSLEER. The CDR3: CASSSDSHSNQPQHF. CDR3 bases: TGCGCCAGCAGCTCGGACAGCCACAGCAATCAGCCCCAGCATTTT.

The sample holds many counts of this clonotype. The genes are TRBV29-1 and TRBJ2-2; no clear D. The germline CDR1 and CDR2 sequences are SQVTM and ANQGSEA. With 1 base removed from V and 1 base from J, the gap between germline ends came to 4 bases. The CDR3 is 13 amino acids. CDR3 loop: CSVEGENTGELFF. The CDR3 nucleotides are TGCAGCGTTGAAGGGGAGAACACCGGGGAGCTGTTTTTT.

This clonotype has at least ten counts. The chain combines TRBV4-1 with TRBJ2-1; 10 bases align to TRBD1. The CDR3 length is 18 residues. V shed 3 bases, J shed 0 bases, and the junction held 8 bases outside the gene matches. The germline gives CDR1 MGHRA, CDR2 YSYEKL. CDR3 coding DNA: TGCGCCAGCAGCCAGAGCGCCGGGACAGGGGTCTCCTACAATGAGCAGTTCTTC. This encodes CASSQSAGTGVSYNEQFF.

This clonotype was seen only a few times. The chain uses TRBV7-2 and TRBJ1-4; a possible D gene is TRBD1 (6 bases). From germline, CDR1 is SGHTA and CDR2 FQGNSA. Between the trimmed V and J ends, which lost 1 base and 5 bases, there was a span of 14 bases. The CDR3 consists of 16 residues. The CDR3 is CASSLGVGGLNEKLFF. DNA of the CDR3: TGTGCCAGCAGCTTAGGGGTAGGGGGGTTAAATGAAAAACTGTTTTTT.

The rearrangement joins TRBV6-2 or TRBV6-3 to TRBJ2-7; no clear D gene. The CDR3 contains 12 residues. Trimming took 8 bases from V and 2 from J, leaving 10 bases between them. Germline values: CDR1 MNHEY, CDR2 SVGEGT. The CDR3 DNA reads as TGTGCCAGCTCGTTCGATCCCTACGAGCAGTACTTC. Translating it yields CASSFDPYEQYF.

This rearrangement joins TRBV7-6 to TRBJ2-6, with 9 bases that match TRBD2. The length of the CDR3 is 18 residues. V gave up 5 bases and J gave up 4 bases; unmatched junction bases: 12. Germline V gene lookup returns CDR1 SGHVS and CDR2 FNYEAQ. The CDR3 sequence: CASSPLGREGAGANVLTF. For the CDR3, the DNA is TGTGCCAGCAGCCCCTTGGGGCGGGAGGGGGCCGGGGCCAACGTCCTGACTTTC.

This clonotype was seen repeatedly, ten times or more. CDR3: CASSELPGDTDTQYF. In nucleotides, the CDR3 is TGTGCCAGCAGTGAGTTGCCGGGGGACACAGATACGCAGTATTTT. The chain uses TRBV2 and TRBJ2-3, with D perhaps matching TRBD2 (6 bases). The CDR3 runs to 15 residues. Deletions cut 3 bases from V and 2 bases from J, with 12 bases between. CDR1 and CDR2 from the germline V gene are SNHLY and FYNNEI.

The rearrangement joins TRBV21-1 to TRBJ1-6. TRBV21-1 is recorded as a pseudogene. The CDR3 runs to 17 residues. This CDR3 reads CASSPSRRSSYNSPLHF. The CDR3 region has the DNA TGTGCCAGCAGCCCTAGCCGGCGGAGCTCCTATAATTCACCCCTCCACTTT.

This clonotype was seen many times. This chain links TRBV7-2 with TRBJ2-1, with D perhaps TRBD2 (6 bases). Trimming removed 3 bases at V and 9 bases at J, with 9 bases between. In germline, CDR1 is SGHTA, CDR2 FQGNSA. The CDR3 covers 12 residues. CDR3 sequence (DNA): TGTGCCAGCAGCTTCCGGGGGAGTGAGCAGTTCTTC. Its translation is CASSFRGSEQFF.

V is TRBV12-3 or TRBV12-4 and J is TRBJ2-2; D gene unclear. The CDR3 totals 13 residues. The ends were cut back, 7 bases at V and 7 bases at J, with 13 bases in the middle. This CDR3 is CASTSDGSGELFF. CDR3 DNA sequence: TGTGCCAGCACCTCCGACGGTAGCGGGGAGCTGTTTTTT.

In the case of this clonotype: A much larger clone sits a single nucleotide away, making a read error possible. CDR3 DNA: TGTGCCAGTAGAATGGTCGGAGCTGGAAACACCATATATTTT. Amino acids: CASRMVGAGNTIYF. The rearrangement links TRBV19 to TRBJ1-3; D not certain. CDR3 size: 14 residues. With 6 bases removed from V and 2 bases from J, the gap between germline ends came to 11 bases. CDR1 is LNHDA and CDR2 is SQIVND in the germline V gene (reference sequence).

This clonotype was seen many times. The J gene is TRBJ2-3, the V gene TRBV20-1; 11 bases match TRBD2. Trimming at V came to 3 bases and at J to 2 bases, leaving 10 bases not matched to a gene. CDR3 size: 17 residues. Germline V gene data show CDR1 as DFQATT and CDR2 as SNEGSKA (reference sequence). The CDR3 loop is CSASHTSSGGYTDTQYF. CDR3 bases: TGCAGTGCTAGCCACACTTCTAGCGGGGGGTACACAGATACGCAGTATTTT.

Concerning this clonotype: This may arise from a read error, as a much more abundant clone is one base away. The chain joins TRBV6-6 to TRBJ1-2; 8 nucleotides align to TRBD1. Germline CDR1 and CDR2: MNHNY and SVGAGI (reference sequence). CDR3 length: 16 residues. The trim removed 6 bases at V and 4 bases at J, leaving 13 bases unmatched. CDR3 nucleotides: TGTGCCAGCAGCTCGACAGGGGCCAACCCTTCCTATGGCTACACCTTC. Its protein is CASSSTGANPSYGYTF.

At least ten counts were recorded for this clonotype. CDR3 nucleotides: TGTGCCTGGAGTGTACACCGGAACACTGAAGCTTTCTTT. Amino acid sequence: CAWSVHRNTEAFF. V and J are TRBV30 and TRBJ1-1, with D uncertain. The CDR3 runs to 13 residues. Trimming took off 0 bases at V and 1 base at J, with 6 bases between the two ends. Germline V gene lookup returns CDR1 GTSNPN and CDR2 SVGIG (reference sequence).

Concerning this clonotype: Since a much larger clone is just one base distant, this may be a read error. The V gene is TRBV4-2, the J gene TRBJ2-1, with 13 bases identical to TRBD2. Germline V gene data show CDR1 as LGHNA and CDR2 as YNFKEQ. The CDR3 extends over 15 amino acids. CDR3 bases: TGTGCCAGCAGCGCAAGGACTAGCGGGAGTAATGAGAAGTTCTTC. Translated, it gives CASSARTSGSNEKFF.

This clonotype was counted at least ten times. The rearrangement joins TRBV6-1 to TRBJ2-5; D is perhaps TRBD1 (5 bases). The germline V and J ends were trimmed by 4 bases and 1 base, with 16 bases remaining between them. CDR1 and CDR2 from the germline V gene are MNHNS and SASEGT. The CDR3 extends over 16 amino acids. In DNA form, the CDR3 reads TGTGCCAGCAGTGTCACCCCCCGGCAGGGCCAAGAGACCCAGTACTTC. This encodes CASSVTPRQGQETQYF.